The entry that follows covers one TCR beta chain sequence. This clonotype occurred many times. The specificity of this receptor is unknown. No base quality values were provided; no much bigger clone lies one nucleotide off. The sample comes from a study of T-cell reconstitution after alpha-beta-depleted transplantation in children (dated by TCRdb to about 2016). General notes on the study: The study quantitatively tracked T-cell immune reconstitution after TCRalphabeta/CD19-depleted allogeneic hematopoietic cell transplantation in children using TCR repertoire profiling. Points the paper makes about the study in general: Over subsequent months, a decline in hyperexpanded clone frequencies was noted, and after one year, T-cell counts and TCRbeta diversity were mostly ascribed to newly produced T cells. The apparently early alphabetaT-cell count recovery about two months after transplant was reportedly dependent on only several hundred rapidly expanded clones derived from non-depleted graft cells. The high TCRbeta diversity at day 60 in some patients was ascribed to recipient T cells and intrathymic progenitors that had survived conditioning.

CDR1 and CDR2 are read off the germline V gene (reference sequence) as DFQATT and SNEGSKA. The CDR3 holds 17 amino acids from the cysteine to the phenylalanine. Only the CDR3 DNA is retained, 51 bases long and in frame from the first base. Here V drops 0 bases and J drops 3 bases, and the junction holds 11 bases not matched to any gene. The library relied on PCR. TCRdb shows the sequencer as Illumina HiSeq 2500. TCR library preparation used molecular barcoding, with unique molecular identifiers applied to normalize quantification of the TCRbeta repertoire. The public sequencing data were trimmed at Q25 with fastp and processed into clonotypes with MiXCR by TCRdb, which kept only in-frame beta chains. Each CDR3 protein gets just one entry, which takes the most common genes and DNA from the rows behind it. Across this sample there are approximately 800,000 distinct CDR3 sequences, with 15% to 20% seen only once. The ten biggest clones cover approximately 5% of the sample.

The treatment or condition tag for this specimen amounts to: allogeneic hematopoietic cell transplantation with graft depleted of TCRalphabeta T cells and CD19 B cells. Transplant recipients were children who received TCRalphabeta/CD19-depleted allogeneic hematopoietic cell grafts. The receptor comes from a male patient younger than 18 who had a stem cell transplant for acute lymphoblastic leukemia, so the T cells may come from the graft donor. Source: PBMCs, mostly from graft donor cells, taken 360 days after TCRalphabeta/CD19-depleted stem cell transplant. This sequence uses TRBV20-1 and TRBJ2-1; the central 7 bases match TRBD1. The CDR3: CSARDPRGLPNYNEQFF. The sequenced DNA is TGCAGTGCTAGAGATCCGAGGGGGCTTCCCAACTACAATGAGCAGTTCTTC.